This T cell receptor beta chain came from a study of cytomegalovirus exposure and HLA in healthy donors. Profiling relied on immunoSEQ multiplex PCR, and the TCRdb table lists in-frame clones only, not all of them. The table records roughly 90,000 clones, 85% of them present only once. A word on this clone: Its antigen is not identified.

Notes on the study in general: Later, an analysis found that TCR clusters from the first cohort tended to co-occur in the 110 or so validation repertoires.

The V gene end was trimmed by 2 bases and the J gene end by 4 bases; junction bases not matched to a gene: 3. The CDR3 consists of 15 residues. Germline CDR1 and CDR2: SGDLS and YYNGEE. This sequence joins TRBV9 and TRBJ2-1, with 10 bases that match TRBD1. This TCR came from a man aged 18 to 29 in good health and CMV-seropositive. Sample: PBMCs. This chain's CDR3 is CASSVRQGAYNEQFF. CDR3 bases: TGTGCCAGCAGCGTTCGACAGGGGGCTTACAATGAGCAGTTCTTC. The full variable domain, rest sourced from reference TRBV9 and TRBJ2-1, is DSGVTQTPKHLITATGQRVTLRCSPRSGDLSVYWYQQSLDQGLQFLIQYYNGEERAKGNILERFSAQQFPDLHSELNLSSLELGDSALYFCASSVRQGAYNEQFFGPGTRLTVL.